This TCR beta chain stems from a study of low-dose radiotherapy and immunotherapy resistance in tumors. Study background: Per fraction, Cohort 1 was given 0.5 Gy every 2 weeks, for a total of 6.5 Gy. Every two weeks, one day ahead of radiation and immunotherapy, cyclophosphamide 200 mg/m2 was given (intravenously). Each patient was administered nivolumab intravenously at 240 mg, which was a flat dose, every two weeks, along with intravenous ipilimumab at 1 mg/kg every six weeks.

The length of the CDR3 is 15 residues. Germline CDR1 MNHNY, CDR2 SVGAGI (reference sequence). Trimming took off 7 bases at V and 2 bases at J, with 18 bases between the two ends. Primers targeting TRAV and TRBV primed first-strand cDNA, covering alpha and beta chains. TCR amplification ran 15 to 20 PCR cycles using constant-region and V-primer adapter primers. Via MiXCR, TCRdb re-called the reads, giving one row per CDR3 protein. The sample lists fewer than 7,500 distinct CDR3 sequences; roughly 84% were seen once. This chain joins TRBV6-6 and TRBJ2-7; D possibly corresponds to TRBD1 (5 bases). The sequence was collected from a human donor with advanced metastatic prostate, ovarian, gallbladder or colorectal cancer (not recorded which). This table probably holds off-target reads from a library built for another chain. CDR3 amino acids: CASTILGHPPYEQYF. CDR3 DNA: TGTGCCAGCACCATACTTGGACACCCGCCCTACGAGCAGTACTTC.